The 9 T cell receptor beta chains presented below share a single source sample, sequenced in a study of blood T cell repertoires in COVID-19. Assay used: immunoSEQ multiplex PCR; TCRdb lists only in-frame clones, some missing. The sample lists about 91,000 clones, 80% to 90% seen once, with roughly 8.1% in the top ten. Sequenced sample: peripheral blood. The receptors were sampled from a woman aged 65 to 85 with acute or convalescent COVID-19.

J is TRBJ2-5 and V is TRBV4-1, with TRBD2 identical over 7 bases. Germline CDR1 and CDR2: MGHRA and YSYEKL. After removal of 0 bases from V and 2 bases from J, the junction contained 6 bases not matched to a gene. This CDR3 comprises 16 residues. CDR3 bases: TGCGCCAGCAGCCAAGAGCGGGGACTATTACAAGAGACCCAGTACTTC. Translating gives CASSQERGLLQETQYF.

This chain joins TRBV30 and TRBJ2-1, with D perhaps TRBD1 (6 bases). CDR3 size: 14 residues. In germline, CDR1 is GTSNPN, CDR2 SVGIG (reference sequence). The V gene lost 3 bases and the J gene lost 1 base, with 10 bases spanning the gap. DNA of the CDR3: TGTGCCTGGAGAAGGACAGATTCCTACAATGAGCAGTTCTTC. Its protein is CAWRRTDSYNEQFF.

The V gene is TRBV6-5, the J gene TRBJ2-7; 12 bases align to TRBD1. In germline, CDR1 is MNHEY, CDR2 SVGAGI. The CDR3 is 15 residues long. Trimming took 4 bases from V and 7 from J; bases not matched to a gene: 8. CDR3 amino acids: CASSLMGQGAYEQYF. In nucleotides, the CDR3 is TGTGCCAGCAGTTTAATGGGACAGGGGGCTTATGAGCAGTACTTC.

The rearrangement links TRBV4-1 to TRBJ2-2; perhaps TRBD1 as D (6 bases). This CDR3 comprises 14 residues. CDR1 and CDR2 (germline): MGHRA, YSYEKL. Trimming removed 3 bases at V and 6 bases at J, with 11 bases between. This chain's CDR3 is CASSHRGGAGELFF. CDR3 bases: TGCGCCAGCAGCCACAGAGGGGGAGCCGGGGAGCTGTTTTTT.

The gene calls are TRBV3-1 (or the pseudogene TRBV3-2) and TRBJ2-4; 7 bases line up with TRBD2. CDR1 is LGHDT and CDR2 is YNNKEL in the germline V gene (reference sequence). CDR3 length: 14 amino acids. J lost 8 bases, V lost 5 bases, and 9 bases had no gene match. In nucleotides, the CDR3 is TGTGCCAGCAGCGCACAAGCTACTAGCGACATTCAGTACTTC. This translates into CASSAQATSDIQYF.

The chain couples TRBV28 to TRBJ2-4, with TRBD2 identical over 13 bases. The CDR3 length is 20 residues. The junction had 17 bases not matched to a gene; V was cut back by 6 bases and J by 3 bases. The germline gives CDR1 MDHEN, CDR2 SYDVKM. In nucleotides, the CDR3 is TGTGCCAGCAGCCCACTTCCGACTAGCGGGAGGTGGGAATTCAAAAACATTCAGTACTTC. This sequence encodes CASSPLPTSGRWEFKNIQYF.

This clone was counted a single time. V usage is TRBV2 and J usage is TRBJ1-4, with D unclear. Germline V gene data show CDR1 as SNHLY and CDR2 as FYNNEI. This CDR3 is built from 15 residues. V was clipped by 1 base and J by 8 bases, with 14 bases between them. The CDR3 sequence is CASSEVGLPLEKLFF. The CDR3 nucleotides read TGTGCCAGCAGTGAAGTAGGACTCCCCCTGGAAAAACTGTTTTTT.

The chain is built from TRBV9 and TRBJ2-5, with 15 bases matching TRBD2. V was pared by 4 bases and J by 4 bases, with 11 bases of the junction left unmatched. CDR1 and CDR2 (germline): SGDLS, YYNGEE. The CDR3 totals 18 residues. This CDR3 is CASSTNEVGLAGGETQYF. In nucleotides, the CDR3 is TGTGCCAGCAGCACCAACGAGGTGGGACTAGCGGGAGGAGAGACCCAGTACTTC.

Here the CDR3 DNA reads TGCGCCAGCAGCTTGTCGGGACAAATGAACACTGAAGCTTTCTTT. Its protein product is CASSLSGQMNTEAFF. The chain links TRBV5-1 to TRBJ1-1, with a tentative D call TRBD1 (6 bases). The length of the CDR3 is 15 residues. V was shortened by 1 base and J by 0 bases, with 10 bases between the two germline ends. Germline assignment: CDR1 SGHRS and CDR2 YFSETQ.